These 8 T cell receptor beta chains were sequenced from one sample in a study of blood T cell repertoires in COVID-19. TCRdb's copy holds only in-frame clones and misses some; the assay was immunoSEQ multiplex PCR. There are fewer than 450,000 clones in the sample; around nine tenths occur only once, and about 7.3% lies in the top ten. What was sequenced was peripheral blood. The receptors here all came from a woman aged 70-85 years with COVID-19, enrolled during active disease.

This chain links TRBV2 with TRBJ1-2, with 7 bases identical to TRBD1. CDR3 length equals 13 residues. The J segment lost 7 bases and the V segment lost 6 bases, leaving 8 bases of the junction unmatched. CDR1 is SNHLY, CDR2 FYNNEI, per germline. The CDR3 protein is CASSPRGGGGYTF. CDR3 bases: TGTGCCAGCAGCCCCAGAGGGGGCGGTGGCTACACCTTC.

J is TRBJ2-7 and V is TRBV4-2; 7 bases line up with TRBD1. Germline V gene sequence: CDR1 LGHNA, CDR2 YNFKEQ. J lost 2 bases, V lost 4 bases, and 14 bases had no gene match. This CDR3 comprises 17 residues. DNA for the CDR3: TGTGCCAGCAGCCGAAGAAAGGGGGCGGGTGATACCTACGAGCAGTACTTC. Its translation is CASSRRKGAGDTYEQYF.

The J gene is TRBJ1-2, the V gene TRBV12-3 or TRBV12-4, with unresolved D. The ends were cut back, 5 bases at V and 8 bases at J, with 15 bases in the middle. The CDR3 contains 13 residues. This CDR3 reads CASSVRVREGYTF. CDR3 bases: TGTGCCAGCAGTGTCCGCGTTAGGGAGGGCTACACCTTC.

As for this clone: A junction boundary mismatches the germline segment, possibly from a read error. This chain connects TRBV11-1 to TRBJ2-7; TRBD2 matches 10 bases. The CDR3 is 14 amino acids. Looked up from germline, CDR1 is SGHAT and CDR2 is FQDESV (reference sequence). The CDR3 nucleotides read TGTGCCAGCAGCATAGCGGGGGGACCCTACGAGCAGTACTTC. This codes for CASSIAGGPYEQYF. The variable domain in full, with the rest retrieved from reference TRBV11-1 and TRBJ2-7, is EAEVAQSPRYKITEKSQAVAFWCDPISGHATLYWYRQILGQGPELLVQFQDESVVDDSQLPKDRFSAERLKGVDSTLKIQPAELGDSAMYLCASSIAGGPYEQYFGPGTRLTVT.

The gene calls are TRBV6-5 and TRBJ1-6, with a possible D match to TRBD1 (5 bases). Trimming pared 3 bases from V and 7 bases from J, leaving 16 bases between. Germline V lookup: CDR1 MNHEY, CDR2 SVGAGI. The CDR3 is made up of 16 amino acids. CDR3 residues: CASSYSREGSNSPLHF. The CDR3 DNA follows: TGTGCCAGCAGTTATAGCCGGGAGGGGTCGAATTCACCCCTCCACTTT.

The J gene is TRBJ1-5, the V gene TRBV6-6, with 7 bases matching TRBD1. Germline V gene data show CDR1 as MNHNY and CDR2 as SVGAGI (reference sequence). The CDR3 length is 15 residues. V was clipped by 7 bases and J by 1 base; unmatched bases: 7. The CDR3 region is CASTRQGSSNQPQHF. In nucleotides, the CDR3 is TGTGCCAGCACTAGACAGGGATCGAGCAATCAGCCCCAGCATTTT.

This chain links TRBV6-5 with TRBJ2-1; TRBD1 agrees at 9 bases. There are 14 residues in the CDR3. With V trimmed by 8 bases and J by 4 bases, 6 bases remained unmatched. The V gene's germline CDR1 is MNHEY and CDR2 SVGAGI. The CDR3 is CASDDRGAYNEQFF. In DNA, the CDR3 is TGTGCCAGCGATGACAGGGGGGCTTACAATGAGCAGTTCTTC.

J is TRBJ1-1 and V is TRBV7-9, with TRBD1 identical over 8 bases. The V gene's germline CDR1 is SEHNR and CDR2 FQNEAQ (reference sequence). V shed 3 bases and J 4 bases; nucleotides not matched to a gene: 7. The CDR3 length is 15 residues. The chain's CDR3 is CASSLDRVAITEAFF. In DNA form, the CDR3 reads TGTGCCAGCAGCTTGGACAGGGTGGCCATCACTGAAGCTTTCTTT.